The 31 T cell receptor beta chains given below trace back to one sample, sequenced in a study of OX40 agonist ivuxolimab in advanced cancers. Clones were sequenced by immunoSEQ multiplex PCR, and TCRdb holds only the in-frame ones, with some missing. This table holds about 72,000 clones, around 89% found once. Sequencing used CD4+ or CD8+ T cells sorted from blood, obtained in a trial of the OX40 agonist ivuxolimab. The receptors shown here come from an adult with an advanced solid tumor such as melanoma, head and neck, liver or kidney cancer.

In its sample, this clone was seen once. This sequence joins TRBV19 and TRBJ1-2; D is undetermined. V lost 3 bases to trimming and J lost 2 bases, with 13 bases between them. Per the germline V gene, CDR1 is LNHDA and CDR2 is SQIVND (reference sequence). This CDR3 region has 15 residues. The CDR3 sequence is CASSMKIGGNYGYTF. In DNA form, the CDR3 reads TGTGCCAGTAGTATGAAAATAGGCGGGAACTATGGCTACACCTTC.

CDR3 DNA sequence: TGTGCCAGCAGCTTAGTCTCCGCCGGAACGGGGGAGCACAATGAGCAGTTCTTC. Its protein is CASSLVSAGTGEHNEQFF. V is TRBV11-3 and J is TRBJ2-1; possibly TRBD2 for D (6 bases). CDR3 length equals 18 residues. The germline gives CDR1 SGHNT, CDR2 YENEEA. V was clipped by 1 base and J by 5 bases, with 21 bases between them. The full variable domain, in which reference TRBV11-3 and TRBJ2-1 provide the parts outside the CDR3, is EAGVVQSPRYKIIEKKQPVAFWCNPISGHNTLYWYLQNLGQGPELLIRYENEEAVDDSQLPKDRFSAERLKGVDSTLKIQPAELGDSAVYLCASSLVSAGTGEHNEQFFGPGTRLTVL.

This chain links TRBV10-1 with TRBJ1-1, with D possibly being TRBD1 (6 bases). This CDR3 has 13 amino acids. Germline V gene data show CDR1 as WNHNN and CDR2 as SYGVQD (reference sequence). Between the trimmed V and J ends, which lost 6 bases and 10 bases, there was a span of 18 bases. CDR3 protein: CASSPGAGVRAFF. The CDR3 DNA follows: TGCGCCAGCAGCCCCGGGGCAGGGGTGAGAGCTTTCTTT.

The chain recombines TRBV10-3 with TRBJ2-7; D unresolved. This CDR3 has 13 residues. The V gene's germline CDR1 is ENHRY and CDR2 SYGVKD. With 2 bases removed from V and 6 bases from J, the gap between germline ends came to 11 bases. CDR3 in amino acids: CAISEGTVGEQYF. The CDR3, as DNA: TGTGCCATCAGTGAGGGTACCGTCGGCGAGCAGTACTTC.

The V gene is TRBV19, the J gene TRBJ1-2, with 8 nucleotides matching TRBD1. This CDR3 region has 14 residues. Germline V gene sequence: CDR1 LNHDA, CDR2 SQIVND (reference sequence). Unmatched junction bases numbered 4, after V lost 4 bases and J lost 3 bases. CDR3 DNA: TGTGCCAGTAGTAGGGGACAGGAGTACTATGGCTACACCTTC. This gives the protein CASSRGQEYYGYTF.

The chain carries TRBV28 and TRBJ2-3; D perhaps matches TRBD1 (5 bases). Trimming removed 2 bases at V and 6 bases at J, with 18 bases between. Germline V gene lookup returns CDR1 MDHEN and CDR2 SYDVKM. CDR3 length: 16 amino acids. The CDR3 region is CASSLIGAGRRDTQYF. The CDR3 nucleotides read TGTGCCAGCAGTTTAATAGGGGCCGGTAGAAGGGATACGCAGTATTTT.

This rearrangement joins TRBV28 to TRBJ1-2; D perhaps matches TRBD1 (6 bases). This CDR3 spans 13 amino acids. Germline V gives CDR1 MDHEN, CDR2 SYDVKM. V was pared by 4 bases and J by 6 bases, with 12 bases between. The CDR3, as DNA: TGTGCCAGCAGTTCTGGACAGCTGAATGGCTACACCTTC. Protein sequence: CASSSGQLNGYTF.

The chain's CDR3 is CASSLRGGRGTEAFF. CDR3 DNA sequence: TGTGCCAGCAGTTTAAGAGGGGGCAGGGGCACTGAAGCTTTCTTT. The rearrangement links TRBV27 to TRBJ1-1; 7 bases line up with TRBD1. With V trimmed by 2 bases and J by 4 bases, 7 bases remained unmatched. The CDR3 loop spans 15 amino acids. Germline CDR1 and CDR2: MNHEY and SMNVEV (reference sequence).

This clone was detected only once. J is TRBJ2-7 and V is TRBV18; D is perhaps TRBD2 (6 bases). Trimming took off 2 bases at V and 7 bases at J, with 15 bases between the two ends. CDR1 is KGHSH, CDR2 LQKENI, per germline. The CDR3 spans 14 residues. CDR3 sequence reads: CASSPIQGGVEQYF. The DNA of the CDR3 is TGTGCCAGCTCACCAATCCAGGGCGGGGTGGAGCAGTACTTC.

The rearrangement links TRBV5-1 to TRBJ2-1; TRBD2 agrees at 8 bases. Germline loops: CDR1 SGHRS, CDR2 YFSETQ. V gave up 2 bases and J gave up 0 bases; unmatched junction bases: 4. CDR3 length: 16 residues. CDR3 in DNA: TGCGCCAGCAGCTTTAGCGGGACGACCTCCTACAATGAGCAGTTCTTC. Translating it yields CASSFSGTTSYNEQFF.

The chain couples TRBV5-4 to TRBJ2-3; D is possibly TRBD1 or TRBD2 (6 bases each). Trimming pared 1 base from V and 4 bases from J, leaving 13 bases between. CDR3 length: 15 amino acids. Germline V gene sequence: CDR1 SGHNT, CDR2 YYREEE (reference sequence). The CDR3 coding sequence is TGTGCCAGCAGCTTGCGAGGGGGAGGAGCAGATACGCAGTATTTT. Protein sequence: CASSLRGGGADTQYF.

The CDR3 DNA follows: TGTGCCATCAGTTTTGAAGAGCAGGGCGAAGGCTACACCTTC. Translating it yields CAISFEEQGEGYTF. J is TRBJ1-2 and V is TRBV10-3; maybe TRBD1 (5 bases). The CDR3 is 14 residues long. Trimming stripped 5 bases from V and 8 bases from J, with 18 bases between. Per the germline V gene, CDR1 is ENHRY and CDR2 is SYGVKD.

The V gene is TRBV4-2, the J gene TRBJ2-7; D might be TRBD1 or TRBD2, each matching 5 bases. CDR3 length equals 15 residues. Germline V gene lookup returns CDR1 LGHNA and CDR2 YNFKEQ. The V gene lost 0 bases and the J gene lost 3 bases, with 12 bases spanning the gap. The CDR3 nucleotides read TGTGCCAGCAGCCAAGACGGGGCAGGGAACTACGAGCAGTACTTC. Its protein product is CASSQDGAGNYEQYF.

V usage is TRBV27 and J usage is TRBJ1-2; 8 positions match TRBD1. This CDR3 spans 14 amino acids. The germline gives CDR1 MNHEY, CDR2 SMNVEV (reference sequence). J lost 3 bases, V lost 6 bases, and 6 bases had no gene match. The CDR3 here is CASSGQGRYYGYTF. In nucleotides, the CDR3 is TGTGCCAGCAGCGGACAGGGAAGGTACTATGGCTACACCTTC.

This sequence joins TRBV11-3 and TRBJ1-2; D gene uncertain. Trimming removed 5 bases at V and 7 bases at J, with 11 bases between. This CDR3 spans 12 amino acids. The germline V gene has CDR1 SGHNT and CDR2 YENEEA. CDR3: CASSRERLGYTF. The CDR3 DNA reads TGTGCCAGCAGCCGCGAGCGTCTTGGCTACACCTTC. Full variable domain (outside the CDR3, taken from reference TRBV11-3 and TRBJ1-2): EAGVVQSPRYKIIEKKQPVAFWCNPISGHNTLYWYLQNLGQGPELLIRYENEEAVDDSQLPKDRFSAERLKGVDSTLKIQPAELGDSAVYLCASSRERLGYTFGSGTRLTVV.

The gene calls are TRBV25-1 and TRBJ2-1; TRBD2 is a possible D gene (6 bases). CDR1 and CDR2 (germline): MGHDK, SYGVNS. V lost 0 bases to trimming and J lost 3 bases, with 18 bases between them. The CDR3 is made up of 18 amino acids. The CDR3 DNA sequence: TGTGCCAGCAGTGAATATAAGGGAGGCCTAGGGGACTACAATGAGCAGTTCTTC. This sequence encodes CASSEYKGGLGDYNEQFF. Full variable domain (rest looked up from reference TRBV25-1 and TRBJ2-1): EADIYQTPRYLVIGTGKKITLECSQTMGHDKMYWYQQDPGMELHLIHYSYGVNSTEKGDLSSESTVSRIRTEHFPLTLESARPSHTSQYLCASSEYKGGLGDYNEQFFGPGTRLTVL.

This chain links TRBV10-1 with TRBJ2-7, with TRBD1 matching 7 bases. Germline loops: CDR1 WNHNN, CDR2 SYGVQD (reference sequence). With V trimmed by 5 bases and J by 7 bases, 5 bases remained unmatched. The CDR3 covers 12 residues. Written as DNA, the CDR3 is TGCGCCAGCAGTCTAGACAGGGATGAGCAGTACTTC. As protein: CASSLDRDEQYF.

The chain carries TRBV7-8 and TRBJ1-1, with 7 positions matching TRBD1. Germline V gives CDR1 SGHVS, CDR2 FQNEAQ. This CDR3 contains 14 residues. Trimming at V came to 2 bases and at J to 2 bases, leaving 2 bases not matched to a gene. The CDR3 DNA reads as TGTGCCAGCAGCTTACGACAGGGTAACACTGAAGCTTTCTTT. This encodes CASSLRQGNTEAFF.

The V gene is TRBV6-5, the J gene TRBJ2-1; D might be TRBD1 (6 bases). The V and J ends lost 7 bases and 10 bases respectively, with 11 bases between them. Germline CDR1 MNHEY, CDR2 SVGAGI. The CDR3 loop spans 11 amino acids. The CDR3 nucleotides are TGTGCCAGCACATGGGGGCTCGAGCAGTTCTTC. The encoded protein is CASTWGLEQFF.

This chain uses TRBV4-2 with TRBJ2-5; D is perhaps TRBD2 (6 bases). The CDR3 contains 15 residues. Trimming pared 2 bases from V and 4 bases from J, leaving 14 bases between. Per germline, CDR1 LGHNA and CDR2 YNFKEQ. CDR3 nucleotides: TGTGCCAGCAGCCAACGGGTGGGAGGAGGAGAGACCCAGTACTTC. It encodes CASSQRVGGGETQYF.

The sample holds a few counts of this clone. This sequence joins TRBV28 and TRBJ2-7, with unresolved D. This CDR3 is 14 amino acids long. Germline V gene data show CDR1 as MDHEN and CDR2 as SYDVKM. V lost 3 bases and J 2 bases, leaving 11 bases between the germline ends. CDR3 bases: TGTGCCAGCAGTTTTGAATCGGTTACCTACGAGCAGTACTTC. As protein: CASSFESVTYEQYF.

The chain employs TRBV29-1 and TRBJ1-1; TRBD1 might be the D (5 bases). The germline CDR1 and CDR2 sequences are SQVTM and ANQGSEA. This CDR3 has 12 amino acids. Trimming shortened V by 5 bases and J by 8 bases, and 15 bases separated the two germline ends. Here the CDR3 reads CSVYYTGTEAFF. In nucleotides, the CDR3 is TGCAGCGTTTACTACACCGGGACGGAAGCTTTCTTT.

The chain employs TRBV5-6 and TRBJ2-5, with D possibly matching TRBD1 (6 bases). Per the germline V gene, CDR1 is SGHDT and CDR2 is YYEEEE. V lost 0 bases, J lost 3 bases, and 15 bases lay in between. The CDR3 loop spans 16 amino acids. CDR3 amino acids: CASSLGLQGREETQYF. CDR3 in DNA: TGTGCCAGCAGCTTGGGGTTACAGGGTCGAGAAGAGACCCAGTACTTC.

This chain links TRBV5-1 with TRBJ1-4; 8 nucleotides agree with TRBD1. With V trimmed by 4 bases and J by 7 bases, 6 bases remained unmatched. Germline V gives CDR1 SGHRS, CDR2 YFSETQ. The CDR3 sequence is 14 residues long. The CDR3 bases are TGCGCCAGCAGCCACGCCGGGACAGGTGAAAAACTGTTTTTT. Translating it yields CASSHAGTGEKLFF.

V gene TRBV28 combines with J gene TRBJ1-5, with 7 bases that match TRBD1. Germline V gene sequence: CDR1 MDHEN, CDR2 SYDVKM. CDR3 length equals 15 residues. V lost 7 bases, J lost 0 bases, and 6 bases stayed unmatched. For the CDR3, the DNA is TGTGCCAGCACGGGGACAGCATATAGCAATCAGCCCCAGCATTTT. Protein sequence: CASTGTAYSNQPQHF.

The chain employs TRBV7-8 and TRBJ2-2, with 12 bases lining up with TRBD2. The CDR3 covers 17 residues. J lost 5 bases, V lost 2 bases, and 6 bases had no gene match. CDR1 is SGHVS and CDR2 is FQNEAQ in the germline V gene. The CDR3: CASSLFPGLAGTGELFF. The CDR3 coding sequence is TGTGCCAGCAGCTTATTTCCAGGACTAGCGGGGACCGGGGAGCTGTTTTTT. Using reference TRBV7-8 and TRBJ2-2 for the parts outside the CDR3, the full variable domain is GAGVSQSPRYKVAKRGQDVALRCDPISGHVSLFWYQQALGQGPEFLTYFQNEAQLDKSGLPSDRFFAERPEGSVSTLKIQRTQQEDSAVYLCASSLFPGLAGTGELFFGEGSRLTVL.

The chain uses TRBV30 and TRBJ1-6; 7 bases map to TRBD1. CDR3 size: 13 residues. V was pared by 8 bases and J by 4 bases, with 5 bases of the junction left unmatched. From germline, CDR1 is GTSNPN and CDR2 SVGIG (reference sequence). The CDR3 DNA sequence: TGTGCCGGTACAGGGGAATATAATTCACCCCTCCACTTT. It translates to CAGTGEYNSPLHF.

Only a few counts were recorded for this clone. The chain uses TRBV2 and TRBJ2-7; D might be TRBD1 (5 bases). This CDR3 spans 12 amino acids. The germline gives CDR1 SNHLY, CDR2 FYNNEI. V was cut by 6 bases and J by 5 bases, with 11 bases left in between. CDR3 bases: TGTGCCAGCAGCAGGGTCGAAGACGAGCAGTACTTC. Encoded protein: CASSRVEDEQYF. The whole variable domain, remainder taken from reference TRBV2 and TRBJ2-7, is EPEVTQTPSHQVTQMGQEVILRCVPISNHLYFYWYRQILGQKVEFLVSFYNNEISEKSEIFDDQFSVERPDGSNFTLKIRSTKLEDSAMYFCASSRVEDEQYFGPGTRLTVT.

This chain uses TRBV27 with TRBJ2-6; no clear D gene. The CDR3 consists of 15 residues. V gave up 0 bases and J gave up 0 bases, with 3 bases separating them. The germline V gene encodes CDR1 MNHEY and CDR2 SMNVEV (reference sequence). CDR3 coding DNA: TGTGCCAGCAGTTTATCGATCTCTGGGGCCAACGTCCTGACTTTC. Protein: CASSLSISGANVLTF.

The chain couples TRBV7-2 to TRBJ1-1; no clear D. Germline CDR1 SGHTA, CDR2 FQGNSA. This CDR3 is 14 amino acids long. The germline V and J ends were trimmed by 5 bases and 1 base, with 11 bases remaining between them. The CDR3, as DNA: TGTGCCAGCAGCAGGAGGATGGCGAACACTGAAGCTTTCTTT. As protein: CASSRRMANTEAFF.

This sequence joins TRBV5-4 and TRBJ2-2, with D maybe TRBD2 (6 bases). This CDR3 comprises 16 residues. V lost 4 bases to trimming and J lost 7 bases, with 20 bases between them. Germline CDR1 SGHNT, CDR2 YYREEE (reference sequence). The CDR3 coding sequence is TGTGCCAGCAGCCCCGGGACTTTCACAACATACGGGGAGCTGTTTTTT. Translated: CASSPGTFTTYGELFF.